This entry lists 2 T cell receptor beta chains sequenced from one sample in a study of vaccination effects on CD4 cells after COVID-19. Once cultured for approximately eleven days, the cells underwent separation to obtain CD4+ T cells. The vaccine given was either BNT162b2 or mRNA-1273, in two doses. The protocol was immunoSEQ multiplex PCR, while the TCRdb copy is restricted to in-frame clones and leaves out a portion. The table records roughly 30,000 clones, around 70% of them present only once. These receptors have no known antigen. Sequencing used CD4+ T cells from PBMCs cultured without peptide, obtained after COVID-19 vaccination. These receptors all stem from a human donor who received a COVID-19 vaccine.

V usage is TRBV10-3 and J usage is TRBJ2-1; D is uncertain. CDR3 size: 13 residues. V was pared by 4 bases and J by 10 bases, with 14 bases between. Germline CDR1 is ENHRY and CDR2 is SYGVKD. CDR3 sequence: CAISGILGSEQFF. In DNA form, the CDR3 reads TGTGCCATCAGTGGGATTTTGGGCTCCGAGCAGTTCTTC.

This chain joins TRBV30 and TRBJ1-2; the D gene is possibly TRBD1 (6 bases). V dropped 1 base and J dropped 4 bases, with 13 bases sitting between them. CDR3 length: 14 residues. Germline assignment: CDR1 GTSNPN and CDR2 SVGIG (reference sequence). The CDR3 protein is CAWSGRGAGYGYTF. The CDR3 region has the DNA TGTGCCTGGAGTGGACGGGGGGCCGGCTATGGCTACACCTTC.